These T cell receptor beta chains were read from a single sample in a study of cytomegalovirus exposure and HLA in healthy donors. The data were produced by immunoSEQ multiplex PCR, yet TCRdb's version contains in-frame clones alone and is incomplete. The sample carries tens of thousands of clones, around 96% recorded once. Specimen: PBMCs. The receptors shown here come from a man in his late teens or twenties in good health and CMV-seropositive. CDR3s include the opening cysteine and the closing phenylalanine or tryptophan. The D gene is left open where the match is weak. Clone sizes are given selectively: once, few, many, or a class where the clone is expanded.

clone_size,j_call,d_call,v_call,cdr3_aa,cdr3_nt
-,TRBJ2-3,TRBD2,TRBV5-6,CASSSTLAGVGTDTQYF,TGTGCCAGCAGCTCTACACTAGCGGGAGTCGGCACAGATACGCAGTATTTT
-,TRBJ2-3,-,TRBV25-1,CASTGTDTQYF,TGTGCCAGCACAGGCACAGATACGCAGTATTTT
-,TRBJ2-1,TRBD2,TRBV19,CASSKLAGGINEQFF,TGTGCCAGTAGTAAACTAGCGGGAGGAATCAATGAGCAGTTCTTC
-,TRBJ2-7,TRBD1,TRBV4-1,CASSQLGQGAYEQYF,TGCGCCAGCAGCCAACTGGGACAGGGGGCCTACGAGCAGTACTTC
-,TRBJ1-1,TRBD1,TRBV6-5,CASSRQGGNTEAFF,TGTGCCAGCAGTCGACAGGGGGGGAACACTGAAGCTTTCTTT
-,TRBJ1-5,-,TRBV2,CASSFRPGENQPQHF,TGTGCCAGCAGTTTCCGACCAGGGGAAAATCAGCCCCAGCATTTT
-,TRBJ2-7,-,TRBV2,CASSVVSYEQYF,TGTGCCAGCAGTGTAGTCTCCTACGAGCAGTACTTC
once,TRBJ2-1,-,TRBV28,CASSSNEQFF,TGTGCCAGCAGCTCCAATGAGCAGTTCTTC
-,TRBJ1-5,-,TRBV6-5,CASSYMTDTNQPQHF,TGTGCCAGCAGTTACATGACAGATACCAATCAGCCCCAGCATTTT
-,TRBJ1-5,TRBD1,TRBV7-8,CASSPTGLNQPQHF,TGTGCCAGCAGCCCGACAGGGTTGAATCAGCCCCAGCATTTT
-,TRBJ2-1,-,TRBV12-5,CASGLVLSGSSYNEQFF,TGTGCTAGTGGTTTGGTACTTAGCGGAAGCTCCTACAATGAGCAGTTCTTC
-,TRBJ1-2,-,TRBV30,CAGGRLGYGYTF,TGTGCCGGTGGGAGGCTAGGCTATGGCTACACCTTC
-,TRBJ2-3,TRBD1,TRBV9,CASSVVGQGVDTQYF,TGTGCCAGCAGCGTAGTAGGTCAGGGGGTGGATACGCAGTATTTT
-,TRBJ1-2,TRBD1,TRBV7-2,CASSSYRGYGYTF,TGTGCCAGCAGCTCCTACAGGGGATATGGCTACACCTTC
-,TRBJ1-5,-,TRBV5-6,CASSFKRQPQHF,TGTGCCAGCAGCTTCAAGAGGCAGCCCCAGCATTTT
-,TRBJ2-3,-,TRBV7-9,CASSPGLDTDTQYF,TGTGCCAGCAGTCCGGGACTGGACACAGATACGCAGTATTTT
once,TRBJ2-1,-,TRBV11-2,CASSPLGGRGSYNEQFF,TGTGCCAGCAGCCCCCTGGGGGGTCGGGGGTCTTACAATGAGCAGTTCTTC
-,TRBJ1-4,-,TRBV30,CAGTRDEKLFF,TGTGCCGGAACACGGGATGAAAAACTGTTTTTT
-,TRBJ1-1,-,TRBV9,CASSATAGMNTEAFF,TGTGCCAGCAGCGCCACGGCAGGGATGAACACTGAAGCTTTCTTT
-,TRBJ2-1,TRBD2,TRBV5-4,CASQETSGSYEQFF,TGTGCCAGCCAGGAGACTAGCGGGAGCTATGAGCAGTTCTTC
-,TRBJ1-5,-,TRBV4-1,CASSHIKIGGKRDQPQHF,TGCGCCAGCAGCCATATAAAGATCGGGGGGAAGAGGGATCAGCCCCAGCATTTT
-,TRBJ1-6,TRBD1,TRBV28,CASSPRQGSLRNSPLHF,TGTGCCAGCAGCCCGCGACAGGGAAGTTTGAGGAATTCACCCCTCCACTTT
-,TRBJ2-7,-,TRBV30,CAWSVYAGSGEQYF,TGTGCCTGGAGTGTATATGCGGGATCGGGCGAGCAGTACTTC
-,TRBJ2-1,TRBD1,TRBV30,CAWRVTGTVYNEQFF,TGTGCCTGGAGGGTTACCGGGACAGTTTACAATGAGCAGTTCTTC
once,TRBJ2-5,TRBD2,TRBV6-5,CASTHSGGQETQYF,TGTGCCAGCACCCATAGCGGGGGACAGGAGACCCAGTACTTC
-,TRBJ1-1,-,TRBV9,CASSEGVHLNTEAFF,TGTGCCAGCAGCGAAGGGGTTCACCTGAACACTGAAGCTTTCTTT
-,TRBJ1-2,-,TRBV6-5,CASSYHPLSGGYTF,TGTGCCAGCAGTTACCACCCTTTGTCGGGTGGCTACACCTTC
-,TRBJ1-2,TRBD1,TRBV27,CASSLTAGGVYGYTF,TGTGCCAGCAGTTTAACGGCAGGGGGCGTCTATGGCTACACCTTC
-,TRBJ2-7,-,TRBV5-1,CASSLVFGGSYEQYF,TGCGCCAGCAGCTTGGTTTTCGGGGGCTCCTACGAGCAGTACTTC